Below are 10 T cell receptor beta chains sequenced from a single sample in a study of blood T cells in healthy people across ages (dated by TCRdb to between 2014 and 2016). Libraries came from 5' RACE. The instrument given in TCRdb is Illumina HiSeq 2500. The second PCR ran for about 7 to 11 cycles and used a J-beta primer mix along with a sample-barcoded 5' primer. In TCRdb, the public reads were trimmed at Q25 with fastp and aligned with MiXCR, with productive beta chains retained. Entries that share a CDR3 protein sequence are merged under the most common genes and DNA. Counted in this sample were about 1.8 million distinct CDR3 sequences; around half of them appeared once. The ten largest clonotypes hold around 2.1% of the sample. The material sequenced was blood. The receptors were gathered from a woman in her thirties or forties in good health.

The V and J genes are TRBV29-1 and TRBJ2-7; TRBD1 agrees at 9 bases. V was clipped by 7 bases and J by 4 bases; unmatched bases: 8. Germline V CDR1 and CDR2: SQVTM, ANQGSEA. This CDR3 is built from 13 residues. The CDR3 here is CSATQGAVYEQYF. The CDR3 bases are TGCAGCGCTACACAGGGGGCAGTTTACGAGCAGTACTTC.

In its sample, this clonotype was seen a few times. This chain links TRBV7-9 with TRBJ2-1; no firm D call. The CDR3 sequence is 16 residues long. The germline CDR1 and CDR2 sequences are SEHNR and FQNEAQ (reference sequence). V lost 2 bases to trimming and J lost 2 bases, with 13 bases between them. The DNA for the CDR3 is TGTGCCAGCAGCTTAATCGGCTCCGGGCCCTACAATGAGCAGTTCTTC. Translation gives CASSLIGSGPYNEQFF.

This clonotype was picked up many times. J is TRBJ2-6 and V is TRBV5-1; the D gene is possibly TRBD2 (5 bases). CDR3 length: 17 residues. V lost 1 base and J 0 bases, leaving 11 bases between the germline ends. The germline V gene encodes CDR1 SGHRS and CDR2 YFSETQ. In DNA, the CDR3 is TGCGCCAGCAGCTTGAGGTCCGGACTCTCTGGGGCCAACGTCCTGACTTTC. Its protein product is CASSLRSGLSGANVLTF. Full variable domain (missing parts from reference TRBV5-1 and TRBJ2-6): KAGVTQTPRYLIKTRGQQVTLSCSPISGHRSVSWYQQTPGQGLQFLFEYFSETQRNKGNFPGRFSGRQFSNSRSEMNVSTLELGDSALYLCASSLRSGLSGANVLTFGAGSRLTVL.

The chain is built from TRBV20-1 and TRBJ2-3; no firm D call. The CDR3 has 15 amino acids. The germline CDR1 and CDR2 sequences are DFQATT and SNEGSKA (reference sequence). Trimming took 0 bases from V and 2 from J, leaving 12 bases between them. The CDR3, as DNA: TGCAGTGCTAGAGATTTGCGGAAACCCACAGATACGCAGTATTTT. As protein: CSARDLRKPTDTQYF.

This chain joins TRBV14 and TRBJ2-3, with D tentatively TRBD2 (5 bases). V was clipped by 6 bases and J by 0 bases, with 19 bases between them. This CDR3 has 17 amino acids. Germline CDR1 reads SGHDN; CDR2 reads FVKESK. The CDR3 coding sequence is TGTGCCAGCAGACAATCCGGGGTCTCCACTAGCACAGATACGCAGTATTTT. Encoded protein: CASRQSGVSTSTDTQYF.

The table lists this clonotype with a few counts. V is TRBV6-5 and J is TRBJ2-7; D remains ambiguous. CDR3 size: 13 residues. The germline V gene encodes CDR1 MNHEY and CDR2 SVGAGI. V dropped 3 bases and J dropped 3 bases, with 9 bases sitting between them. DNA of the CDR3: TGTGCCAGCAGTTATACAGCGCGCTACGAGCAGTACTTC. It specifies CASSYTARYEQYF.

This chain connects TRBV12-3 or TRBV12-4 to TRBJ2-6; TRBD1 aligns across 8 bases. V was pared by 6 bases and J by 1 base, with 14 bases of the junction left unmatched. The CDR3 has 19 amino acids. CDR3 nucleotides: TGTGCCAGCAGCAACTTCAGGCGACAGGGGAAGTCTGGGGCCAACGTCCTGACTTTC. It is translated as CASSNFRRQGKSGANVLTF.

In this sample, this clonotype turned up a few times. The chain uses TRBV28 and TRBJ2-5; D gene ambiguous. This CDR3 spans 11 amino acids. Germline values: CDR1 MDHEN, CDR2 SYDVKM. V dropped 6 bases and J dropped 10 bases, with 12 bases sitting between them. CDR3 in amino acids: CASSYKEHQYF. The CDR3 region has the DNA TGTGCCAGCAGCTACAAAGAGCACCAGTACTTC.

V and J are TRBV5-6 and TRBJ2-1; 8 nucleotides align to TRBD1. Germline V gene data show CDR1 as SGHDT and CDR2 as YYEEEE. Trimming cost V 6 bases and J 7 bases; bases outside gene matches: 12. This CDR3 contains 15 residues. The CDR3 loop is CASIAKDRVGNEQFF. The CDR3 nucleotides read TGTGCCAGCATCGCGAAGGACAGGGTCGGGAATGAGCAGTTCTTC.

The chain carries TRBV9 and TRBJ2-7; 8 bases are shared with TRBD1. The trim removed 3 bases at V and 3 bases at J, leaving 5 bases unmatched. The germline gives CDR1 SGDLS, CDR2 YYNGEE. CDR3 length equals 14 residues. CDR3 nucleotides: TGTGCCAGCAGCGCGCGACAGGGGCACTACGAGCAGTACTTC. It yields the protein CASSARQGHYEQYF.